Listed below are T cell receptor beta chains from one sample, sequenced in a study of CD8 T cells in ankylosing spondylitis. Each CDR3 protein gets one entry after TCRdb re-called the 5' RACE reads with MiXCR. The repertoire holds about 340,000 distinct CDR3 sequences, with 20% to 25% as singletons. Sequenced sample: blood, either unsorted or a sorted T cell fraction (not recorded which). The receptors come from a male donor with ankylosing spondylitis or in good health (not recorded which). Both conserved end residues are part of each CDR3. D genes are given only for firm matches. Not every row has a clone size; where given, it reads once, few, many or a size class.

D gene: TRBD1; J gene: TRBJ2-5; V gene: TRBV20-1; clone size: few; CDR3 DNA: TGCAGTGCTAGACCGACAGGGGGGGAGACCCAGTACTTC; CDR3 protein: CSARPTGGETQYF
D gene: TRBD1; J gene: TRBJ2-2; V gene: TRBV4-1; clone size: -; CDR3 DNA: TGCGCCAGCAGCCAAGATAAGGGGGCGGTCTTCGACGGGGAGCTGTTTTTT; CDR3 protein: CASSQDKGAVFDGELFF
D gene: -; J gene: TRBJ1-6; V gene: TRBV11-2; clone size: -; CDR3 DNA: TGTGCCAGCAGCTTATGGGGAAGTGGGGTATCACCCCTCCACTTT; CDR3 protein: CASSLWGSGVSPLHF
D gene: -; J gene: TRBJ2-3; V gene: TRBV7-9; clone size: few; CDR3 DNA: TGTGCCAGCAGCTCTAACACAGATACGCAGTATTTT; CDR3 protein: CASSSNTDTQYF
D gene: -; J gene: TRBJ2-4; V gene: TRBV4-2; clone size: few; CDR3 DNA: TGTGCCAGCAGCCAACACCCCCCTGGAAGTCTAGCCAAAAACATTCAGTACTTC; CDR3 protein: CASSQHPPGSLAKNIQYF
D gene: -; J gene: TRBJ1-3; V gene: TRBV29-1; clone size: -; CDR3 DNA: TGCAGCGTTGAAGAAGGGATTAGGGGAAACACCATATATTTT; CDR3 protein: CSVEEGIRGNTIYF
D gene: -; J gene: TRBJ2-1; V gene: TRBV7-9; clone size: -; CDR3 DNA: TGTGCCAGCAGCGCCCCCGCCGCCCCAACCTACAATGAGCAGTTCTTC; CDR3 protein: CASSAPAAPTYNEQFF
D gene: -; J gene: TRBJ2-7; V gene: TRBV9; clone size: -; CDR3 DNA: TGTGCCAGCAGCGTAGGCCTATCCTACGAGCAGTACTTC; CDR3 protein: CASSVGLSYEQYF
D gene: -; J gene: TRBJ2-1; V gene: TRBV7-8; clone size: few; CDR3 DNA: TGTGCCAGCAGCTTCTCCTCGACAGGCTATGAGCAGTTCTTC; CDR3 protein: CASSFSSTGYEQFF
D gene: TRBD2; J gene: TRBJ2-1; V gene: TRBV10-3; clone size: few; CDR3 DNA: TGTGCCATCACCCCAGCGGGGGGATTTAATGAGCAGTTCTTC; CDR3 protein: CAITPAGGFNEQFF
D gene: -; J gene: TRBJ2-2; V gene: TRBV29-1; clone size: many; CDR3 DNA: TGCAGCGTTCGGGCGTGGGACACCGGGGAGCTGTTTTTT; CDR3 protein: CSVRAWDTGELFF
D gene: -; J gene: TRBJ2-7; V gene: TRBV14; clone size: -; CDR3 DNA: TGTGCCAGCAGAAACCAGAGGTCCTACGAGCAGTACTTC; CDR3 protein: CASRNQRSYEQYF
D gene: -; J gene: TRBJ2-1; V gene: TRBV6-5; clone size: -; CDR3 DNA: TGTGCCAGCAGTTATTCAGGGAGATACAATGAGCAGTTCTTC; CDR3 protein: CASSYSGRYNEQFF
D gene: TRBD2; J gene: TRBJ2-2; V gene: TRBV6-5; clone size: -; CDR3 DNA: TGTGCCAGCAGTTACCCGGGACTAGCGGGGGGGCCGAACACCGGGGAGCTGTTTTTT; CDR3 protein: CASSYPGLAGGPNTGELFF
D gene: -; J gene: TRBJ2-3; V gene: TRBV20-1; clone size: many; CDR3 DNA: TGCAGTGCCCAATCAGTCGGGGCCGGCCCAGATACGCAGTATTTT; CDR3 protein: CSAQSVGAGPDTQYF
D gene: -; J gene: TRBJ2-1; V gene: TRBV11-2; clone size: -; CDR3 DNA: TGTGCCAGCAGCTCCGGACAAGGGGATGAGCAGTTCTTC; CDR3 protein: CASSSGQGDEQFF
D gene: -; J gene: TRBJ2-7; V gene: TRBV28; clone size: few; CDR3 DNA: TGTGCCAGCAGCCGAGGATATCTGGAGCAGTACTTC; CDR3 protein: CASSRGYLEQYF
D gene: -; J gene: TRBJ1-1; V gene: TRBV12-3/TRBV12-4; clone size: few; CDR3 DNA: TGTGCCAGCGTCTACGGTGGCACTGAAGCTTTCTTT; CDR3 protein: CASVYGGTEAFF
D gene: TRBD1; J gene: TRBJ1-1; V gene: TRBV7-9; clone size: -; CDR3 DNA: TGTGCCAGCAGCTTAGCGCAGGGGACAGGCCCGAGAGCTTTCTTT; CDR3 protein: CASSLAQGTGPRAFF
D gene: -; J gene: TRBJ2-2; V gene: TRBV7-8; clone size: few; CDR3 DNA: TGTGCCAGCAGCTTAGTCCCGGCAGGGGCACACACCGGGGAGCTGTTTTTT; CDR3 protein: CASSLVPAGAHTGELFF
D gene: -; J gene: TRBJ2-5; V gene: TRBV28; clone size: -; CDR3 DNA: TGTGCCAGCAGGGCCACGGGACTCCCGCTGGGGGAGACCCAGTACTTC; CDR3 protein: CASRATGLPLGETQYF
D gene: TRBD1; J gene: TRBJ2-6; V gene: TRBV6-1; clone size: few; CDR3 DNA: TGTGCCAGCAGTGTCCGGGACAGGGGAGAAACTGGGGCCAACGTCCTGACTTTC; CDR3 protein: CASSVRDRGETGANVLTF
D gene: -; J gene: TRBJ1-2; V gene: TRBV12-3/TRBV12-4; clone size: many; CDR3 DNA: TGTGCCAGCAGCCAGGAGCCGAGGCCTAACTATGGCTACACCTTC; CDR3 protein: CASSQEPRPNYGYTF
D gene: -; J gene: TRBJ2-1; V gene: TRBV21-1; clone size: few; CDR3 DNA: TGTGCCAGCAGCAAAGAGCGGGACAGGGGCTACAATGAGCAGTTCTTC; CDR3 protein: CASSKERDRGYNEQFF
D gene: -; J gene: TRBJ2-5; V gene: TRBV23-1; clone size: -; CDR3 DNA: TGCGCCAGCAAACCACCAGGGGAGTTGGAGACCCAGTACTTC; CDR3 protein: CASKPPGELETQYF
D gene: -; J gene: TRBJ2-7; V gene: TRBV2; clone size: -; CDR3 DNA: TGTGCCAGCAAGCTAACCTACGAGCAGTACTTC; CDR3 protein: CASKLTYEQYF
D gene: -; J gene: TRBJ2-7; V gene: TRBV28; clone size: few; CDR3 DNA: TGTGCCAGCAGTCTCCCCAGGGCCGAGCAGTACTTC; CDR3 protein: CASSLPRAEQYF
D gene: TRBD1; J gene: TRBJ1-2; V gene: TRBV6-2/TRBV6-3; clone size: -; CDR3 DNA: TGTGCCAGCAGTTGGACAGGGGGGAACTATGGCTACACCTTC; CDR3 protein: CASSWTGGNYGYTF
D gene: -; J gene: TRBJ2-1; V gene: TRBV20-1; clone size: -; CDR3 DNA: TGCAGTGCCCGTAACCGGGACTCACTCAGGTACAATGAGCAGTTCTTC; CDR3 protein: CSARNRDSLRYNEQFF
D gene: -; J gene: TRBJ2-1; V gene: TRBV7-9; clone size: few; CDR3 DNA: TGTGCCAGCAGCTCAAGTGGGGGGGCTACCTACAATGAGCAGTTCTTC; CDR3 protein: CASSSSGGATYNEQFF
D gene: TRBD1; J gene: TRBJ2-2; V gene: TRBV20-1; clone size: -; CDR3 DNA: TGCAGTGCTTCCCGGGACAGGAACACCGGGGAGCTGTTTTTT; CDR3 protein: CSASRDRNTGELFF
D gene: TRBD1; J gene: TRBJ2-2; V gene: TRBV6-1; clone size: few; CDR3 DNA: TGTGCCAGCAGGGTGCCTCGGGACAGGGGGCGCGGGGAGCTGTTTTTT; CDR3 protein: CASRVPRDRGRGELFF
D gene: -; J gene: TRBJ2-1; V gene: TRBV3-1; clone size: few; CDR3 DNA: TGTGCCAGCAGCCAAGATTCGTCTGCGGGGAGGTCCTACAATGAGCAGTTCTTC; CDR3 protein: CASSQDSSAGRSYNEQFF
D gene: TRBD1; J gene: TRBJ1-1; V gene: TRBV28; clone size: -; CDR3 DNA: TGTGCCAGCAGGGAACAGGGGGCTGTTTACACTGAAGCTTTCTTT; CDR3 protein: CASREQGAVYTEAFF
D gene: -; J gene: TRBJ2-2; V gene: TRBV29-1; clone size: -; CDR3 DNA: TGCAGCGTTAAACAGAGGAACACCGGGGAGCTGTTTTTT; CDR3 protein: CSVKQRNTGELFF
D gene: TRBD2; J gene: TRBJ2-1; V gene: TRBV12-3/TRBV12-4; clone size: -; CDR3 DNA: TGTGCCAGCAGTTCTGTCCCGGGGGGTTACAATGAGCAGTTCTTC; CDR3 protein: CASSSVPGGYNEQFF
D gene: -; J gene: TRBJ2-1; V gene: TRBV29-1; clone size: -; CDR3 DNA: TGCAGCGTCCCGAACTACAATGAGCAGTTCTTC; CDR3 protein: CSVPNYNEQFF
D gene: TRBD1; J gene: TRBJ2-7; V gene: TRBV20-1; clone size: few; CDR3 DNA: TGCAGTGCTAGAGATACAGGGGACTACGAGCAGTACTTC; CDR3 protein: CSARDTGDYEQYF
D gene: TRBD1; J gene: TRBJ2-5; V gene: TRBV5-4; clone size: -; CDR3 DNA: TGTGCCAGCAGCTTGGGTTCCTTACAGGGGACAGAGACCCAGTACTTC; CDR3 protein: CASSLGSLQGTETQYF
D gene: -; J gene: TRBJ2-3; V gene: TRBV6-5; clone size: -; CDR3 DNA: TGTGCCAGCAGTTACCCCGGGGGTACGGGGCAGTATTTT; CDR3 protein: CASSYPGGTGQYF
D gene: TRBD1; J gene: TRBJ1-1; V gene: TRBV12-3/TRBV12-4; clone size: -; CDR3 DNA: TGTGCCATCAGGGGGGCGGGGGGAGACACTGAAGCTTTCTTT; CDR3 protein: CAIRGAGGDTEAFF
D gene: TRBD2; J gene: TRBJ2-2; V gene: TRBV28; clone size: -; CDR3 DNA: TGTGCCAGCAGTACCCCGACTAGCGGGACGAACACCGGGGAGCTGTTTTTT; CDR3 protein: CASSTPTSGTNTGELFF
D gene: -; J gene: TRBJ2-7; V gene: TRBV2; clone size: few; CDR3 DNA: TGTGCCAGCAGTGATGTATCCTACGAGCAGTACTTC; CDR3 protein: CASSDVSYEQYF
D gene: TRBD2; J gene: TRBJ2-3; V gene: TRBV7-8; clone size: -; CDR3 DNA: TGTGCCAGCACCTGGACTAGCGGGGACCCCGCGGATACGCAGTATTTT; CDR3 protein: CASTWTSGDPADTQYF
D gene: TRBD2; J gene: TRBJ2-5; V gene: TRBV11-1; clone size: medium-sized; CDR3 DNA: TGTGCCAGCAGCAAACAGGGGGAAATAGCGGGGGGCACGGAGACCCAGTACTTC; CDR3 protein: CASSKQGEIAGGTETQYF
D gene: -; J gene: TRBJ1-1; V gene: TRBV27; clone size: few; CDR3 DNA: TGTGCCAGCAGTTTTGATGGGACTGAAGCTTTCTTT; CDR3 protein: CASSFDGTEAFF
D gene: TRBD1; J gene: TRBJ2-7; V gene: TRBV9; clone size: -; CDR3 DNA: TGTGCCAGCAGTAGGACAGGGGGCGCGGGGTACGAGCAGTACTTC; CDR3 protein: CASSRTGGAGYEQYF
D gene: -; J gene: TRBJ1-5; V gene: TRBV7-9; clone size: few; CDR3 DNA: TGTGCCAGCAGCGCCTCCAATCAGCCCCAGCATTTT; CDR3 protein: CASSASNQPQHF
D gene: -; J gene: TRBJ1-1; V gene: TRBV15; clone size: -; CDR3 DNA: TGTGCCACCAGCATCCCGGGGAACACTGAAGCTTTCTTT; CDR3 protein: CATSIPGNTEAFF
D gene: -; J gene: TRBJ2-2; V gene: TRBV11-2; clone size: -; CDR3 DNA: TGTGCCAGCAGCTCCCTAACGGCAGGGCGGACCGGGGAGCTGTTTTTT; CDR3 protein: CASSSLTAGRTGELFF
D gene: -; J gene: TRBJ2-7; V gene: TRBV11-2; clone size: few; CDR3 DNA: TGTGCCAGCAGCTTAGTGCCTATCAGTCCCGAGCAGTACTTC; CDR3 protein: CASSLVPISPEQYF
D gene: -; J gene: TRBJ1-1; V gene: TRBV10-2; clone size: -; CDR3 DNA: TGCGCCAGCAGACTTGGAAGTGCTGAAGCTTTCTTT; CDR3 protein: CASRLGSAEAFF
D gene: TRBD2; J gene: TRBJ2-4; V gene: TRBV6-1; clone size: -; CDR3 DNA: TGTGCCAGCAGTCCTACTAGCGAGGCGGGGGTGAACATTCAGTACTTC; CDR3 protein: CASSPTSEAGVNIQYF
D gene: TRBD2; J gene: TRBJ2-1; V gene: TRBV27; clone size: -; CDR3 DNA: TGTGCCAGCAGTTCTGGCGGGGGGGCCGGTAATGAGCAGTTCTTC; CDR3 protein: CASSSGGGAGNEQFF
D gene: TRBD1; J gene: TRBJ2-4; V gene: TRBV27; clone size: -; CDR3 DNA: TGTGCCAGCAGTCCAGGGACAGGGAAAGCCAAAAACATTCAGTACTTC; CDR3 protein: CASSPGTGKAKNIQYF
D gene: -; J gene: TRBJ2-5; V gene: TRBV7-9; clone size: few; CDR3 DNA: TGTGCCAGCAGCTTAGTGCTTGTGGAGACCCAGTACTTC; CDR3 protein: CASSLVLVETQYF
D gene: TRBD1; J gene: TRBJ2-3; V gene: TRBV24-1; clone size: -; CDR3 DNA: TGTGCCACCAGTGATTTACAGGGGCACACAGATACGCAGTATTTT; CDR3 protein: CATSDLQGHTDTQYF
D gene: -; J gene: TRBJ2-7; V gene: TRBV20-1; clone size: few; CDR3 DNA: TGCAGTGCCCCCAGGCCGGGGGTCTCCTACGAGCAGTACTTC; CDR3 protein: CSAPRPGVSYEQYF
D gene: -; J gene: TRBJ2-3; V gene: TRBV7-9; clone size: few; CDR3 DNA: TGTGCCACATCGGGGCGAGCTAGCACAGATACGCAGTATTTT; CDR3 protein: CATSGRASTDTQYF
D gene: TRBD1; J gene: TRBJ2-2; V gene: TRBV29-1; clone size: -; CDR3 DNA: TGCAGCGCTTTACCGGGACAGAAGAACACCGGGGAGCTGTTTTTT; CDR3 protein: CSALPGQKNTGELFF